These 17 T cell receptor beta chains were sequenced from one sample in a study of vaccination effects on CD4 cells after COVID-19 (dated by TCRdb to about 2022). Libraries were made using the immunoSEQ multiplex PCR assay. TCRdb retrieved this table from immuneACCESS and kept in-frame rearrangements only. Not all clones are present; in checked studies, unresolved V genes account for under half, and no reason is known for the remainder. Present in this sample are about 73,000 clones, about 73% of which were seen just once. About 2% of the sample lies in the top ten. After approximately 11 days of culture, CD4+ T cells were isolated with the EasySep CD4+ T cell isolation kit. Each participant got two doses of an mRNA SARS-CoV-2 vaccine, either BNT162b2 or mRNA-1273. For these TCRs, the target antigens are not known. The sequences come from CD4+ T cells from PBMCs cultured without peptide, collected after COVID-19 vaccination. These receptors all come from a human donor who received a COVID-19 vaccine.

CDR3 amino acids: CASSDISNQPQHF. For the CDR3, the DNA is TGTGCCAGCAGTGACATTAGCAATCAGCCCCAGCATTTT. The rearrangement uses TRBV6-2 or TRBV6-3 and TRBJ1-5; D unresolved. Germline V lookup: CDR1 MNHEY, CDR2 SVGEGT. CDR3 length equals 13 residues. V was trimmed by 5 bases and J by 0 bases, leaving 5 bases between them.

The gene calls are TRBV6-1 and TRBJ1-2; D is ambiguous. Trimming cost V 1 base and J 3 bases, with 9 bases left between them. Germline CDR1 is MNHNS and CDR2 is SASEGT. The CDR3 extends over 14 amino acids. CDR3 amino acids: CASSEVMMDYGYTF. CDR3 DNA: TGTGCCAGCAGTGAAGTGATGATGGACTATGGCTACACCTTC.

This chain uses TRBV9 with TRBJ2-2; D assignment may be TRBD1 or TRBD2 (5 bases each). This CDR3 comprises 16 residues. Trimming took 0 bases from V and 3 from J, leaving 12 bases between them. Germline V lookup: CDR1 SGDLS, CDR2 YYNGEE. The CDR3 region is CASSVVEGWDTGELFF. In DNA form, the CDR3 reads TGTGCCAGCAGCGTAGTTGAGGGGTGGGACACCGGGGAGCTGTTTTTT.

This sequence joins TRBV28 and TRBJ1-4; D is undetermined. V was cut by 4 bases and J by 6 bases, with 12 bases left in between. Germline CDR1 is MDHEN and CDR2 is SYDVKM. The length of the CDR3 is 14 residues. DNA of the CDR3: TGTGCCAGCAGTTCCACCCCAGGAGATGAAAAACTGTTTTTT. Its translation is CASSSTPGDEKLFF.

The chain links TRBV19 to TRBJ1-5, with 7 bases that match TRBD1. This CDR3 has 17 residues. With V trimmed by 7 bases and J by 1 base, 13 bases remained unmatched. The germline V gene encodes CDR1 LNHDA and CDR2 SQIVND (reference sequence). The CDR3 coding sequence is TGTGCCAGTACCCCCCTAAAGGGGGCTGTGAGCAATCAGCCCCAGCATTTT. Protein: CASTPLKGAVSNQPQHF.

The table lists this clone with a few counts. This chain joins TRBV5-1 and TRBJ2-2; 7 bases line up with TRBD2. The germline V gene has CDR1 SGHRS and CDR2 YFSETQ. The CDR3 extends over 15 amino acids. V gave up 2 bases and J gave up 2 bases; unmatched junction bases: 3. The CDR3 is CASSLAGTNTGELFF. CDR3 nucleotide sequence: TGCGCCAGCAGCTTAGCGGGGACTAACACCGGGGAGCTGTTTTTT.

The chain carries TRBV10-3 and TRBJ2-2; the D gene could be TRBD1 or TRBD2 (5 bases each). Trimming took 4 bases from V and 1 from J, leaving 13 bases between them. CDR3 size: 16 residues. Germline V lookup: CDR1 ENHRY, CDR2 SYGVKD. For the CDR3, the DNA is TGTGCCATCAGTGCCGCCGGGACCTTGAACACCGGGGAGCTGTTTTTT. This encodes CAISAAGTLNTGELFF.

V usage is TRBV7-3 and J usage is TRBJ2-3, with 10 bases aligning to TRBD1. The junction had 5 bases not matched to a gene; V was cut back by 4 bases and J by 4 bases. Germline V CDR1 and CDR2: SGHTA, FQGTGA. The CDR3 contains 15 residues. CDR3: CASSSPGTGADTQYF. As DNA, the CDR3 is TGTGCCAGCAGCTCCCCCGGGACAGGGGCAGATACGCAGTATTTT.

V is TRBV19 and J is TRBJ1-1; no clear D. The germline V gene encodes CDR1 LNHDA and CDR2 SQIVND (reference sequence). The CDR3 extends over 13 amino acids. Trimming stripped 3 bases from V and 0 bases from J, with 5 bases between. CDR3 in DNA: TGTGCCAGTAGTATTCTAGTGAACACTGAAGCTTTCTTT. Its protein is CASSILVNTEAFF.

The rearrangement uses TRBV6-6 and TRBJ1-5; D is ambiguous. V lost 8 bases and J lost 3, with 11 bases in between. The germline CDR1 and CDR2 sequences are MNHNY and SVGAGI (reference sequence). The CDR3 loop spans 13 amino acids. CDR3 sequence reads: CASHRSLNQPQHF. The CDR3 coding sequence is TGTGCCAGCCATCGGTCTCTCAATCAGCCCCAGCATTTT.

This chain uses TRBV24-1 with TRBJ2-2, with a tentative D call TRBD2 (6 bases). Germline lookup yields CDR1 KGHDR and CDR2 SFDVKD. This CDR3 spans 18 amino acids. V lost 5 bases to trimming and J lost 4 bases, with 22 bases between them. The CDR3 region has the DNA TGTGCCACCAGTGCCGCCGGAGGGCAGGGACGGAGCACCGGGGAGCTGTTTTTT. Its protein is CATSAAGGQGRSTGELFF.

This sequence joins TRBV24-1 and TRBJ2-5, with 11 bases fitting TRBD2. The CDR3 length is 16 residues. Per the germline V gene, CDR1 is KGHDR and CDR2 is SFDVKD. V dropped 4 bases and J dropped 5; count of bases not matched to a gene: 8. The CDR3 DNA is TGTGCCACCAGTGACTTGACTAGCGGGGATGTCGAGACCCAGTACTTC. As protein: CATSDLTSGDVETQYF.

This clone has a handful of counts. The chain joins TRBV27 to TRBJ1-5; D gene unclear. The CDR3 sequence is 10 residues long. V was cut by 6 bases and J by 7 bases, with 4 bases left in between. Germline V CDR1 and CDR2: MNHEY, SMNVEV (reference sequence). The CDR3 DNA follows: TGTGCCAGCAGGAGGCAGCCCCAGCATTTT. Translating it yields CASRRQPQHF.

This chain joins TRBV6-2 or TRBV6-3 and TRBJ2-5; D is possibly TRBD1 (6 bases). The V gene lost 6 bases and the J gene lost 2 bases, with 13 bases spanning the gap. CDR3 length: 14 amino acids. Germline V gives CDR1 MNHEY, CDR2 SVGEGT. The CDR3 region has the DNA TGTGCCAGCAGCCCCCGGGACATTCAAGAGACCCAGTACTTC. This translates into CASSPRDIQETQYF.

This clone occurred a few times. The rearrangement links TRBV27 to TRBJ2-2, with 10 bases that match TRBD1. Losses at the gene ends were 5 bases for V and 5 bases for J; bases not matched to a gene: 5. The CDR3 is made up of 15 amino acids. Germline assignment: CDR1 MNHEY and CDR2 SMNVEV (reference sequence). Here the CDR3 reads CASSRPGQGTGELFF. The CDR3 DNA sequence: TGTGCCAGCAGTCGTCCGGGACAGGGGACCGGGGAGCTGTTTTTT.

The chain employs TRBV30 and TRBJ2-1; D possibly matches TRBD1 or TRBD2 (6 bases each). Germline V gives CDR1 GTSNPN, CDR2 SVGIG (reference sequence). The CDR3 spans 14 residues. V dropped 3 bases and J dropped 0 bases, with 9 bases sitting between them. The CDR3 here is CAWRGGSSYNEQFF. Written as DNA, the CDR3 is TGTGCCTGGAGAGGGGGGAGCTCCTACAATGAGCAGTTCTTC.

V gene TRBV7-2 combines with J gene TRBJ2-7; D is perhaps TRBD1 (6 bases). Germline CDR1 SGHTA, CDR2 FQGNSA. Trimming removed 1 base at V and 7 bases at J, with 14 bases between. The CDR3 length is 14 residues. The CDR3 nucleotides read TGTGCCAGCAGCTTAGGGACAGCCGTCGGAGAGCAGTACGTC. Protein product: CASSLGTAVGEQYV.